The source of this T cell receptor beta chain is a study of shared clonotypes between healthy human individuals. Findings and limits, study-wide: Incomplete sequencing of sorted subsets was indicated by rarefaction despite large depth.

Deep-level running was used for the assay. Profiling relied on immunoSEQ multiplex PCR, and the TCRdb table lists in-frame clones only, not all of them. The repertoire includes around 2,000,000 clones, roughly 95% of them detected once, and about 0.13% sits in the top ten. Germline CDR1 and CDR2: MNHNS and SASEGT. V trimming: 2 bases; J trimming: 1 base; junction bases outside the gene matches: 7. This CDR3 is 17 amino acids long. On this clone itself: What it binds is unknown.

None of the donors, who were healthy HIV-negative adults, had recently had acute infections or vaccinations. This TCR came from a man aged 18 to 35 in good health. This chain links TRBV6-1 with TRBJ2-3; 9 nucleotides align to TRBD2. Sequencing was carried out using naive CD4+ T cells sorted from blood. Subset of the sample: CD45RA+ positively selected. This CDR3 is CASSEPSGRFGTDTQYF. In DNA form, the CDR3 reads TGTGCCAGCAGTGAACCCAGCGGGAGGTTTGGCACAGATACGCAGTATTTT.